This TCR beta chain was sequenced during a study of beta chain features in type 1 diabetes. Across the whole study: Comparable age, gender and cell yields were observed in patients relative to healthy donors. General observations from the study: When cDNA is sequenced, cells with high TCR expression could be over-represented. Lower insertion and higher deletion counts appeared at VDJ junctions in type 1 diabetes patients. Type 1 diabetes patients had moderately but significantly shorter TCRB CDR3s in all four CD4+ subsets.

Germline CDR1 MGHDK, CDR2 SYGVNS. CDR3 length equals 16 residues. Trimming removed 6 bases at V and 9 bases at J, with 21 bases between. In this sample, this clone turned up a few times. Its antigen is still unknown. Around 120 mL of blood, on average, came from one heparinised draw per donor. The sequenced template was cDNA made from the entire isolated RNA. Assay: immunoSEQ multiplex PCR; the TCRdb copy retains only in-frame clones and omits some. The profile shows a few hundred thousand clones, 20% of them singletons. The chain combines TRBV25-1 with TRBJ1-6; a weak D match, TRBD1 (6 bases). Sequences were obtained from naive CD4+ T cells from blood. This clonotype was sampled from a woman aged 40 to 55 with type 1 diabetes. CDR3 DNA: TGTGCCAGCAGACTAATGGACAGCCGGGGATCTTCACCCCTCCACTTT. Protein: CASRLMDSRGSSPLHF.